This T cell receptor beta chain emerged from a study of cytomegalovirus exposure and HLA in healthy donors. Study-wide results and caveats: Earlier analysis yielded a pattern in which most TCR beta V segments were productive about 87% or about 30% of the time.

The study ran its PCR with 60 Vbeta and 13 Jbeta primers. The table came from immunoSEQ multiplex PCR; TCRdb's copy has only in-frame clones and leaves some out. The sample contains 130,000 to 150,000 clones, roughly 75% of which appear only once. Details on this clone: What it binds is unknown.

The sample consisted of PBMCs. This receptor was identified in a female donor in good health and CMV-seronegative.

The CDR3 coding sequence is TGTGCCAGCAAGACCCTTGGGACAGGGCAGGATCAGCCCCAGCATTTT. It yields the protein CASKTLGTGQDQPQHF. V usage is TRBV27 and J usage is TRBJ1-5; 9 nucleotides agree with TRBD1. In germline, CDR1 is MNHEY, CDR2 SMNVEV (reference sequence). The CDR3 totals 16 residues. V shed 7 bases and J 5 bases; nucleotides not matched to a gene: 12.